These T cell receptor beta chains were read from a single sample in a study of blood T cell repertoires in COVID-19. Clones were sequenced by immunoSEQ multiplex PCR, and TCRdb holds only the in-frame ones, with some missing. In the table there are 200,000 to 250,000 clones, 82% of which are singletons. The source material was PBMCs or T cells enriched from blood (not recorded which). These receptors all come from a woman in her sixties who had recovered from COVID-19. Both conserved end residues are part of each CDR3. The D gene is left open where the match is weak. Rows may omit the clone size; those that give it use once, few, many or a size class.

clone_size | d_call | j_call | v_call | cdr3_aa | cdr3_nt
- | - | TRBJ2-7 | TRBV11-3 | CASSPGRGEQYF | TGTGCCAGCAGCCCCGGGCGGGGCGAGCAGTACTTC
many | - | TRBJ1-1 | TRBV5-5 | CASSQRARENTEAFF | TGTGCCAGCAGCCAGAGGGCTAGAGAAAACACTGAAGCTTTCTTT
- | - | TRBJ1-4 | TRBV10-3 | CATGGLEKLFF | TGTGCCACCGGGGGGCTCGAAAAACTGTTTTTT
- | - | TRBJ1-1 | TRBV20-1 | CSAREQYEAFF | TGCAGTGCTAGAGAACAGTATGAAGCTTTCTTT
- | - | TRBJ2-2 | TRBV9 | CASSVVEGGGELFF | TGTGCCAGCAGCGTAGTGGAGGGCGGCGGGGAGCTGTTTTTT
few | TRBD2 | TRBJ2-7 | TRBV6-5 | CASSSSLSGNPYEQYF | TGTGCCAGCAGTTCTTCCCTTAGCGGGAACCCCTACGAGCAGTACTTC
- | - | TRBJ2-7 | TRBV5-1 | CASRRVPGDNYEQYF | TGCGCCAGCAGACGAGTCCCAGGGGATAACTACGAGCAGTACTTC
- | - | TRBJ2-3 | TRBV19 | CASSSEQGNTQYF | TGTGCCAGTAGTTCGGAACAGGGAAATACGCAGTATTTT
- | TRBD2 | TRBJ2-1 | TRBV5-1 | CASSLASGRGRGNEQFF | TGCGCCAGCAGCTTGGCTAGCGGGAGGGGACGAGGGAATGAGCAGTTCTTC
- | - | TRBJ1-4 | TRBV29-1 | CSVVSRSNEKLFF | TGCAGCGTTGTGAGCAGGTCTAATGAAAAACTGTTTTTT
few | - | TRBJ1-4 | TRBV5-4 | CASSLKGVANEKLFF | TGTGCCAGCAGCTTGAAAGGGGTGGCTAATGAAAAACTGTTTTTT
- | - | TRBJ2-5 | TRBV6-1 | CASSEMPGTQYF | TGTGCCAGCAGTGAAATGCCGGGGACCCAGTACTTC
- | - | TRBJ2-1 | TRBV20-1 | CSASSASSYNEQFF | TGCAGTGCTAGTAGCGCGAGCTCCTACAATGAGCAGTTCTTC
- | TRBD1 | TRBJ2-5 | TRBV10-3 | CAISRGTGMETQYF | TGTGCCATCTCGCGAGGGACAGGGATGGAGACCCAGTACTTC
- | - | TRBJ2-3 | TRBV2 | CASKRGTSTDTQYF | TGTGCCAGCAAGAGGGGGACAAGCACAGATACGCAGTATTTT
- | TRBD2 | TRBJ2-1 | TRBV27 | CASSSPLAGASNEQFF | TGTGCCAGCAGTTCACCACTAGCGGGAGCGAGCAATGAGCAGTTCTTC
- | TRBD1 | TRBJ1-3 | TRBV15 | CATSRQQGAGNTIYF | TGTGCCACCAGCAGACAACAGGGGGCTGGAAACACCATATATTTT
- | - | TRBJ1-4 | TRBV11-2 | CASSLHQDSLTEKLFF | TGTGCCAGCAGCCTACATCAGGACAGTCTGACCGAAAAACTGTTTTTT
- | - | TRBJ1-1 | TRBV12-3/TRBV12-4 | CASSPTRNTEAFF | TGTGCCAGCAGTCCGACAAGAAACACTGAAGCTTTCTTT
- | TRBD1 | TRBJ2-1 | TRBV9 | CASSADRDEQFF | TGTGCCAGCAGCGCTGACAGGGATGAGCAGTTCTTC
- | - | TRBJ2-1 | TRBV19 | CASSFGGRRLNEQFF | TGTGCCAGTTCATTTGGGGGCAGGAGGCTAAATGAGCAGTTCTTC
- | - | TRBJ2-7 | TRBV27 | CASIHMAGSSYEQYF | TGTGCCAGCATCCACATGGCGGGGAGCTCCTACGAGCAGTACTTC
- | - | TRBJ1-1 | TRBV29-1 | CSAEGVMNTEAFF | TGCAGCGCCGAGGGAGTGATGAACACTGAAGCTTTCTTT
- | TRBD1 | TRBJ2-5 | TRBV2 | CASMTGGAGQETQYF | TGTGCCAGCATGACAGGGGGCGCAGGCCAAGAGACCCAGTACTTC
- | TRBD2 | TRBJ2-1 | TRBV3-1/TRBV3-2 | CASSPWGTSGGADEQFF | TGTGCCAGCAGCCCCTGGGGGACTAGCGGGGGGGCGGATGAGCAGTTCTTC
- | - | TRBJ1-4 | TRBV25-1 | CASSGTWEKLFF | TGTGCCAGCAGTGGGACTTGGGAAAAACTGTTTTTT
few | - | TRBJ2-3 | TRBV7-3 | CASSSRTSTDTQYF | TGTGCCAGCAGCTCCAGGACTAGCACAGATACGCAGTATTTT
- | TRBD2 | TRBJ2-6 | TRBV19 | CASSAMVAGGPLGGANVLTF | TGTGCCAGTAGTGCGATGGTAGCGGGAGGGCCGTTGGGTGGGGCCAACGTCCTGACTTTC
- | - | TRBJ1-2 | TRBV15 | CATSRDRGRVGYTF | TGTGCCACCAGCAGAGATCGAGGCAGGGTTGGCTACACCTTC
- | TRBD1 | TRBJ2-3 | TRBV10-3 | CAIADRGPSTDTQYF | TGTGCCATCGCGGACAGGGGACCTTCCACAGATACGCAGTATTTT
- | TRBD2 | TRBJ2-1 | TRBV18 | CASSLAGAYNEQFF | TGTGCCAGCTCTCTAGCGGGGGCTTACAATGAGCAGTTCTTC
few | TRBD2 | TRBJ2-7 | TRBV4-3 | CASSLTASGEQYF | TGCGCCAGCAGCCTGACAGCTAGCGGGGAGCAGTACTTC
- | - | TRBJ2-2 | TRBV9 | CASSVVGANTGELFF | TGTGCCAGCAGCGTAGTGGGCGCGAACACCGGGGAGCTGTTTTTT
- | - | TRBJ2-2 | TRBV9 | CASSVGGGGGAGELFF | TGTGCCAGCAGCGTAGGGGGAGGCGGAGGGGCCGGGGAGCTGTTTTTT
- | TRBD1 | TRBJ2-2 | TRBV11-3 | CASSRGQNTGELFF | TGTGCCAGCAGCAGGGGGCAGAACACCGGGGAGCTGTTTTTT
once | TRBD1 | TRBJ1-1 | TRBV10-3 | CAIRDREGLGTEAFF | TGTGCCATCAGGGACAGGGAAGGGTTAGGCACTGAAGCTTTCTTT
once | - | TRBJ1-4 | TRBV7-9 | CASSATLDRSENEKLFF | TGTGCCAGCAGCGCCACCCTCGACAGGTCAGAAAATGAAAAACTGTTTTTT
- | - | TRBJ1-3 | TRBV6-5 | CASQDSSGNTIYF | TGTGCCAGCCAGGACTCCTCTGGAAACACCATATATTTT
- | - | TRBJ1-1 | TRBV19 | CASRRTAMNTEAFF | TGTGCCAGTAGACGGACAGCGATGAACACTGAAGCTTTCTTT
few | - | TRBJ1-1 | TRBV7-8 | CASSLRGGISNTEAFF | TGTGCCAGCAGCTTAAGGGGGGGAATATCGAACACTGAAGCTTTCTTT
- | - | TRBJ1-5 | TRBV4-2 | CASSQERMSGNQPQHF | TGTGCCAGCAGCCAAGAAAGAATGAGTGGCAATCAGCCCCAGCATTTT
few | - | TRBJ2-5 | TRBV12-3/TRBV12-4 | CASSRGETQYF | TGTGCCAGCAGCCGAGGCGAGACCCAGTACTTC
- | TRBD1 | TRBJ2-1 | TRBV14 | CASSNIPGQGAHEQFF | TGTGCCAGCAGCAACATCCCCGGACAGGGTGCCCATGAGCAGTTCTTC